This T cell receptor (beta chain) comes out of a study of blood T cell repertoires in COVID-19. This clone occurred once. Germline V gene data show CDR1 as MNHEY and CDR2 as SMNVEV (reference sequence). There are 14 residues in the CDR3. Unmatched junction bases numbered 6, after V lost 6 bases and J lost 8 bases. In the authors' methods: Reference gene primer amplification in the assay estimated nucleated cell counts. TCRdb's table, derived via immunoSEQ multiplex PCR, lists solely in-frame clones and lacks some. D and trimming were read from the DNA, whereas the V and J calls and clone size are those reported in that table. The sample shows under 200,000 clones, approximately 84% of them seen only once.

The source material was peripheral blood. The sequence derives from an elderly woman with acute or convalescent COVID-19. V and J are TRBV27 and TRBJ1-4; 10 positions match TRBD1. The DNA of the CDR3 is TGTGCCAGCAGGGGACAGGGGTTAGGCGAAAAACTGTTTTTT. Translated: CASRGQGLGEKLFF.